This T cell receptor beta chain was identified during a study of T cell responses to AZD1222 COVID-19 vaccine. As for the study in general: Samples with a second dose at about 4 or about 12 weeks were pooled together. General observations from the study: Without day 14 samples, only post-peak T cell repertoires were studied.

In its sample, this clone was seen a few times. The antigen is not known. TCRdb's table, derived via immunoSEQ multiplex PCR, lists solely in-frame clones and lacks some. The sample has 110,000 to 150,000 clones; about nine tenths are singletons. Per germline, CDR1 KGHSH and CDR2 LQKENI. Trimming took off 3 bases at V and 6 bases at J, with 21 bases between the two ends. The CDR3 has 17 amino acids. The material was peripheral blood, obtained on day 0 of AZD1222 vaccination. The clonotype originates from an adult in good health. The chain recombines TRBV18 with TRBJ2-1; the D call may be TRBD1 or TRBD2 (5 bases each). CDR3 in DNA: TGTGCCAGCTCACCGGGTTATGGGGCGGGCGAACTCAATGAGCAGTTCTTC. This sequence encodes CASSPGYGAGELNEQFF.